A single sample gave rise to the 5 T cell receptor beta chains below, sequenced in a study of PD-1 blockade in classical Hodgkin lymphoma. Brentuximab vedotin exposure varied, and every patient relapsed after autologous stem cell transplantation. Produced via immunoSEQ multiplex PCR; TCRdb's table is partial and in-frame only. The table records approximately 79,000 clones, about nine tenths of them present only once. This specimen consisted of peripheral blood mononuclear cells (PBMCs), obtained before the second cycle of nivolumab. The receptor source for this set is a human donor with classical Hodgkin lymphoma.

The rearrangement links TRBV7-8 to TRBJ2-2; D remains ambiguous. Germline V gives CDR1 SGHVS, CDR2 FQNEAQ. Trimming took 3 bases from V and 0 from J, leaving 11 bases between them. This CDR3 is built from 16 residues. This CDR3 is CASSFSFRSNTGELFF. The CDR3 DNA reads TGTGCCAGCAGCTTCTCGTTCCGCTCGAACACCGGGGAGCTGTTTTTT. The full variable domain, completed using reference TRBV7-8 and TRBJ2-2, is GAGVSQSPRYKVAKRGQDVALRCDPISGHVSLFWYQQALGQGPEFLTYFQNEAQLDKSGLPSDRFFAERPEGSVSTLKIQRTQQEDSAVYLCASSFSFRSNTGELFFGEGSRLTVL.

The chain employs TRBV9 and TRBJ2-3, with 7 positions matching TRBD2. The V and J ends lost 1 base and 3 bases, in that order; junction bases with no gene match: 2. The V gene's germline CDR1 is SGDLS and CDR2 YYNGEE. CDR3 length: 14 amino acids. Here the CDR3 DNA reads TGTGCCAGCAGCGTATCTAGCGGTACAGATACGCAGTATTTT. It is translated as CASSVSSGTDTQYF.

The chain combines TRBV7-9 with TRBJ2-5; 9 bases align to TRBD1. CDR3 length: 15 amino acids. The V gene end was trimmed by 5 bases and the J gene end by 5 bases; junction bases not matched to a gene: 9. The germline V gene encodes CDR1 SEHNR and CDR2 FQNEAQ (reference sequence). The DNA of the CDR3 is TGTGCCAGCAGCGGCTACAGGGGGCTGTGGGAGACCCAGTACTTC. Protein sequence: CASSGYRGLWETQYF.

This clone was observed a single time. CDR3 bases: TGTGCCAGCAGAGTCTACAATGAGCAGTTCTTC. It translates to CASRVYNEQFF. The V call is TRBV27, the J call TRBJ2-1; no clear D gene. This CDR3 spans 11 amino acids. CDR1 MNHEY and CDR2 SMNVEV come from the germline V gene (reference sequence). The V gene lost 6 bases and the J gene lost 3 bases, with 3 bases spanning the gap.

The chain carries TRBV14 and TRBJ2-5, with 7 bases matching TRBD1. The J call is doubtful: the DNA matches TRBJ2-7 better. This CDR3 comprises 11 residues. Germline lookup yields CDR1 SGHDN and CDR2 FVKESK. The CDR3: CASGTDDEQYF. CDR3 in DNA: TGTGCCAGCGGGACAGACGACGAGCAGTACTTC.